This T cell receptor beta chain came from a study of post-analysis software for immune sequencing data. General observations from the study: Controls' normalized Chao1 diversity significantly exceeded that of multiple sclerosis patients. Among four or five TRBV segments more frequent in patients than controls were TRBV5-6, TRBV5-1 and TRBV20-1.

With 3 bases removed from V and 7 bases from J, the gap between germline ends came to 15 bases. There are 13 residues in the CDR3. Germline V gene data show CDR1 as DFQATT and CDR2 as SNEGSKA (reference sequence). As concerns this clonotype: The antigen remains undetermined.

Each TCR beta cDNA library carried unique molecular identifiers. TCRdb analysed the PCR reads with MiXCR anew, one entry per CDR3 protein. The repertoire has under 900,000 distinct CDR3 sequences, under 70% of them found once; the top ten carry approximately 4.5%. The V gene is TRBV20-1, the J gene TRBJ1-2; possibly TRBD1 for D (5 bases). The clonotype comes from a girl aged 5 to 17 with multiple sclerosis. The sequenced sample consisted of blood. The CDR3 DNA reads TGCAGTGCTAGTTTCAGTGGTGGGGGTGGCTACACCTTC. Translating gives CSASFSGGGGYTF.